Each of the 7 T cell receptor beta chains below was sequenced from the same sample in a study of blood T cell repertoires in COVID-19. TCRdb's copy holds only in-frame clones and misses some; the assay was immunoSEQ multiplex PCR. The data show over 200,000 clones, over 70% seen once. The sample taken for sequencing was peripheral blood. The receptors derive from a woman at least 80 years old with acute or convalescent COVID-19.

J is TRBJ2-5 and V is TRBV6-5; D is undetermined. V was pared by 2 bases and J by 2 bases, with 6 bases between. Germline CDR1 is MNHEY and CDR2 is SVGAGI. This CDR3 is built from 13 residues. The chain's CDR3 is CASSYDGQETQYF. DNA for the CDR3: TGTGCCAGCAGTTACGACGGGCAAGAGACCCAGTACTTC.

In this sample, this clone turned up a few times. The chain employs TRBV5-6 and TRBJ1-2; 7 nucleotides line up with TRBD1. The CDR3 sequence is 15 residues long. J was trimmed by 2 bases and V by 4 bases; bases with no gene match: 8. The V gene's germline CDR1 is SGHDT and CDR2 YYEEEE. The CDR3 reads CASSPYRTGNYGYTF. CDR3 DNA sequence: TGTGCCAGCAGCCCCTACCGGACAGGCAACTATGGCTACACCTTC.

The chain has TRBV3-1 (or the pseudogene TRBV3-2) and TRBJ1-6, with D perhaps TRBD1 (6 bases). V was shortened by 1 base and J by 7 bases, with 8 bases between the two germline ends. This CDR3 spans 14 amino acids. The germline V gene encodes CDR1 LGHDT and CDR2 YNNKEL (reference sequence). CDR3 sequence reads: CASSQGQVNSPLHF. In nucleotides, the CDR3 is TGTGCCAGCAGCCAAGGACAGGTGAATTCACCCCTCCACTTT.

The CDR3 DNA sequence: TGTGCCAGCAGCTTAGCAATGACAGGCCCGGACGGGGAGCAGTTCTTC. Encoded protein: CASSLAMTGPDGEQFF. V is TRBV7-2 and J is TRBJ2-1; D might be TRBD1 (6 bases). Germline CDR1 reads SGHTA; CDR2 reads FQGNSA. The CDR3 consists of 16 residues. V shed 0 bases and J shed 10 bases, with 19 bases lying between them.

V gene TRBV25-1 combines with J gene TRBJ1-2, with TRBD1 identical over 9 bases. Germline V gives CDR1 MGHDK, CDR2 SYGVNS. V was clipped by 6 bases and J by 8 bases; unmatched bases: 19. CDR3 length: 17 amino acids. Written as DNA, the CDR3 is TGTGCCAGCAGGAGGGAGTCTGCGGAAGGACAGGGGAAAGGCTACACCTTC. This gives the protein CASRRESAEGQGKGYTF.

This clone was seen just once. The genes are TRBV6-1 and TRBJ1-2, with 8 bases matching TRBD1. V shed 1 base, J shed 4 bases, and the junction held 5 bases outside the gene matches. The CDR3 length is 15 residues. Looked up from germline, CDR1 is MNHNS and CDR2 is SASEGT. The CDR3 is CASSEGGQDFYGYTF. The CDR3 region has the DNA TGTGCCAGCAGTGAAGGGGGACAGGACTTCTATGGCTACACCTTC.

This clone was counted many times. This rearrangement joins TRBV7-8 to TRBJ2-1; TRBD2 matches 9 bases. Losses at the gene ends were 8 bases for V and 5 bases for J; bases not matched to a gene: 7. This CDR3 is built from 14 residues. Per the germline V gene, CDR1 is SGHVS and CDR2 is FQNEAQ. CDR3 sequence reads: CASLAGEGNNEQFF. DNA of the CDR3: TGTGCCAGCTTAGCGGGAGAAGGGAACAATGAGCAGTTCTTC.